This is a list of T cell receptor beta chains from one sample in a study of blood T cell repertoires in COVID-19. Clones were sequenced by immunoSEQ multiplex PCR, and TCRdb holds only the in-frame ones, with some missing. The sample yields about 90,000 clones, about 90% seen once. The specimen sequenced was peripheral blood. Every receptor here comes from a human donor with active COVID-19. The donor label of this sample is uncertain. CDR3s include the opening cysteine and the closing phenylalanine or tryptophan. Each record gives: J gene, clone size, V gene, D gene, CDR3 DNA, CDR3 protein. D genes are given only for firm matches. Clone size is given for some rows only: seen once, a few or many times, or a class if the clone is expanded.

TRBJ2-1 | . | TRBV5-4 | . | TGTGCCAGCAGCTTTTCGGGGGGCCCTTACAATGAGCAGTTCTTC | CASSFSGGPYNEQFF
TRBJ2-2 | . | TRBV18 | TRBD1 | TGTGCCAGCTCACCACCGGACAGGAGGAACACCGGGGAGCTGTTTTTT | CASSPPDRRNTGELFF
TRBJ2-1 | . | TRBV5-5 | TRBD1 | TGTGCCAGCAGCACTAGCCTAGGGACAGGCGGGAATGAGCAGTTCTTC | CASSTSLGTGGNEQFF
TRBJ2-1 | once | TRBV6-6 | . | TGTGCCAGCAGTTACTCCGACAATGAGCAGTTCTTC | CASSYSDNEQFF
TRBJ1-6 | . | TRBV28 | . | TGTGCCAGCAGTTGGGGGCGCGGGGGGAGGAATTCACCCCTCCACTTT | CASSWGRGGRNSPLHF
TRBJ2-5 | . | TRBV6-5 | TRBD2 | TGTGCCAGCAGTTACTCGGCGGGGGGGCTGAAGACCCAGTACTTC | CASSYSAGGLKTQYF
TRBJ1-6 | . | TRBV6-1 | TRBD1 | TGTGCCAGCAGTGCCGGGACAGGGGGCATACCTCAATTCTATAATTCACCCCTCCACTTT | CASSAGTGGIPQFYNSPLHF
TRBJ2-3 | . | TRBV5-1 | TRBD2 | TGCGCCAGCAGCTTCAGCGGGGGGGCTGGGGATACGCAGTATTTT | CASSFSGGAGDTQYF
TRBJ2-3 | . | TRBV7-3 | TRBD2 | TGTGCCAGCAGCCCTAGCGGGGGGCCAGATACGCAGTATTTT | CASSPSGGPDTQYF
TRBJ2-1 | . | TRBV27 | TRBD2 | TGTGCCAGCAGCAAACTAGCGGGGGGGAACAATGAGCAGTTCTTC | CASSKLAGGNNEQFF
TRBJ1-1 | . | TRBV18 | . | TGTGCCAGCTCACCTGGGTCGGGGACTGAAGCTTTCTTT | CASSPGSGTEAFF
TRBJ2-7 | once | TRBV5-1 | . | TGCGCCAGCAGTCAGGGATCCTACGAGCAGTACTTC | CASSQGSYEQYF
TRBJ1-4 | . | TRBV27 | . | TGTGCCAGCAGTTCAAGGGGGTGGGATGAAAAACTGTTTTTT | CASSSRGWDEKLFF
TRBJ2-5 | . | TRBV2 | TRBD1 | TGTGCCAGCAGTGGGGGGACAGAACAAGAGACCCAGTACTTC | CASSGGTEQETQYF
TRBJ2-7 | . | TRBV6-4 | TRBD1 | TGTGCCAGCAGCGACGCCCCGGGGCAGGGGGTATACGAGCAGTACTTC | CASSDAPGQGVYEQYF
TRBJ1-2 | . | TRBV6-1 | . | TGTGCCAGCAGTGAAATAGGGACTGCTTATGGCTACACCTTC | CASSEIGTAYGYTF
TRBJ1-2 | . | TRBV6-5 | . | TGTGCCAGCAGGGGAACCGGGAGTTCGGATAGCTACACCTTC | CASRGTGSSDSYTF
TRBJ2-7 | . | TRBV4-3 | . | TGCGCCAGCAGCCAAGATCGAAGTTGGGCTTTCGAGCAGTACTTC | CASSQDRSWAFEQYF
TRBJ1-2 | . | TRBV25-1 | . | TGTGCCAGCAGTGAGGCTCTCTATGGCTACACCTTC | CASSEALYGYTF
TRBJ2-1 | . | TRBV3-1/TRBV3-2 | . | TGTGCCAGCAGCCAAGCAGGACTCTCTATCGGGCAGTTCTTC | CASSQAGLSIGQFF
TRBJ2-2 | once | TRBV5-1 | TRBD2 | TGCGCCAGCAGCTCCCGACTAGCGGGGGGGCGGCAGATCGGGGAGCTGTTTTTT | CASSSRLAGGRQIGELFF
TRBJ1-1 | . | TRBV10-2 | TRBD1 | TGCGCCAGCAGTGAAGGACAGGGGGCGGACGCTGAAGCTTTCTTT | CASSEGQGADAEAFF
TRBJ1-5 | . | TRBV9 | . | TGTGCCAGCAGCGTAACGGCTATGGGAGATCAGCCCCAGCATTTT | CASSVTAMGDQPQHF
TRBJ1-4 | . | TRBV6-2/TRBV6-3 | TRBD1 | TGTGCCAGCAGTTCCCGCTATGACAGGGACGGATCGAATGAAAAACTGTTTTTT | CASSSRYDRDGSNEKLFF